This TCR beta chain comes out of a study of T cells in Graves' hyperthyroidism and ophthalmopathy. In its sample, this clonotype was seen a few times. RNA transcripts gave rise to amplified TCR beta CDR3 regions. During a first-round RT-PCR of the TCR CDR3, the HTBI primer set was used. TCRdb used MiXCR to reprocess the multiplex PCR reads, holding one entry per CDR3 protein. This sample has about 700,000 distinct CDR3 sequences, with 45% found just once. The CDR3 length is 15 residues. V was pared by 5 bases and J by 7 bases, with 8 bases of the junction left unmatched. The chain recombines TRBV12-3 or TRBV12-4 with TRBJ2-2, with 9 bases lining up with TRBD1. What was sequenced was peripheral blood or thyroid tissue (not recorded which). This receptor was obtained from an adult man with Graves' disease, either hyperthyroidism or ophthalmopathy (not recorded which). The CDR3 loop reads CASSPPTGGGGELFF. The DNA of the CDR3 is TGTGCCAGCAGTCCCCCCACAGGGGGCGGCGGGGAGCTGTTTTTT.